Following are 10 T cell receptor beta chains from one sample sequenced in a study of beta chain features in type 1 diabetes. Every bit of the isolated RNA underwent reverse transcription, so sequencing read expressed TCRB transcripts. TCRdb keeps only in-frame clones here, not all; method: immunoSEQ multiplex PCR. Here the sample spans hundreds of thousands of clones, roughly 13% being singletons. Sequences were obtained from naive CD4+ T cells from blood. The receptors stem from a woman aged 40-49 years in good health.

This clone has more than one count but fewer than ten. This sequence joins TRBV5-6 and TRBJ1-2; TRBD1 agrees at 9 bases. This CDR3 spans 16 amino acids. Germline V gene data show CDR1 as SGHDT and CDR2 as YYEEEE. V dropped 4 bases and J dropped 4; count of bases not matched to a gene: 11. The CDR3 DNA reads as TGTGCCAGCAGCCTGGGGACAGGGACCATTCTCTATGGCTACACCTTC. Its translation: CASSLGTGTILYGYTF.

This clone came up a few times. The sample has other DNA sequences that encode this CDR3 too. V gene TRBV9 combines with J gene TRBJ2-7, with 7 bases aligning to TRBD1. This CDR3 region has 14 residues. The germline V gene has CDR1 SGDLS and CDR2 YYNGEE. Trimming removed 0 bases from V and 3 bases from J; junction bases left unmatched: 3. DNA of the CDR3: TGTGCCAGCAGCGTAGGGGGACAGAACTACGAGCAGTACTTC. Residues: CASSVGGQNYEQYF.

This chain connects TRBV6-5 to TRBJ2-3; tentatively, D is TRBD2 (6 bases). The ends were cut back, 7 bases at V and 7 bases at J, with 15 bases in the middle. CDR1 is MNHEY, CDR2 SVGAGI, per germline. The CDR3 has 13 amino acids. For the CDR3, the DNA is TGTGCCAGCATTTCATCCCGGGACTATACGCAGTATTTT. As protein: CASISSRDYTQYF.

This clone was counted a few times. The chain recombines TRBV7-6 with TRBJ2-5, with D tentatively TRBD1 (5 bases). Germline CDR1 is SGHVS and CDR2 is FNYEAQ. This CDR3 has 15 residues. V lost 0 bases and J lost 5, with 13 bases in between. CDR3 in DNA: TGTGCCAGCAGCTTAGCGCTGGGGCCTCAGGAGACCCAGTACTTC. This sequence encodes CASSLALGPQETQYF.

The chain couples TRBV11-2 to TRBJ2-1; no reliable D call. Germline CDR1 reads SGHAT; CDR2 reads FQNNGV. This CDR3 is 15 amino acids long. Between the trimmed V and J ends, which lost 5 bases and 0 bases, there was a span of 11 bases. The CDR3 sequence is CASSPVSGSYNEQFF. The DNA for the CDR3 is TGTGCCAGCAGCCCCGTTTCGGGCTCCTACAATGAGCAGTTCTTC.

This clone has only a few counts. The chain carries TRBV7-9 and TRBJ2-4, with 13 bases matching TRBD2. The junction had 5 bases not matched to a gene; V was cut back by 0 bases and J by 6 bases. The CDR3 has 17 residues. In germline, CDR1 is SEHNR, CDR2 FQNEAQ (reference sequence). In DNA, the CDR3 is TGTGCCAGCAGCTTAGCTTCACGACTAGCGGGGGGAAACATTCAGTACTTC. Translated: CASSLASRLAGGNIQYF.

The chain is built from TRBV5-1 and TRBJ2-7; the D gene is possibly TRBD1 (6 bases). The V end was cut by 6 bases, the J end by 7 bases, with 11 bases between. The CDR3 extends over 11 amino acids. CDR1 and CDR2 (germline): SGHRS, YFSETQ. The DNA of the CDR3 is TGCGCCAGCACACAGGGTCAAGAGCAGTACTTC. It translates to CASTQGQEQYF.

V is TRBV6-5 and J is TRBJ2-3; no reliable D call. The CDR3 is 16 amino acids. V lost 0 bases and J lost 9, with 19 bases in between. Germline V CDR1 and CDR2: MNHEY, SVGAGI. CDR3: CASSYSMAITQITQYF. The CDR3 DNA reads TGTGCCAGCAGTTACTCTATGGCTATAACACAGATAACGCAGTATTTT.

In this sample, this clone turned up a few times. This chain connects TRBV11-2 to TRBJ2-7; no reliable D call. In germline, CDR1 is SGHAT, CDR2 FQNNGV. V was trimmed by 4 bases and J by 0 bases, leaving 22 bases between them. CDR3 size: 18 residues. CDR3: CASSSVRTRQLYSYEQYF. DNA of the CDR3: TGTGCCAGCAGCTCAGTCCGTACGAGGCAGCTATACTCCTACGAGCAGTACTTC. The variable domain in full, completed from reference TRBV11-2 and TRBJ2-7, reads EAGVAQSPRYKIIEKRQSVAFWCNPISGHATLYWYQQILGQGPKLLIQFQNNGVVDDSQLPKDRFSAERLKGVDSTLKIQPAKLEDSAVYLCASSSVRTRQLYSYEQYFGPGTRLTVT.

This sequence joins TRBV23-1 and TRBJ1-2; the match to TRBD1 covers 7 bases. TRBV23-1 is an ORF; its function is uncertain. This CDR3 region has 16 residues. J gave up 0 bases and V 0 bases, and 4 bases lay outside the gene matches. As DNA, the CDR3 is TGCGCCAGCAGTCAATCGCGACAGGGCCCTAACTATGGCTACACCTTC. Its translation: CASSQSRQGPNYGYTF.